A selection of T cell receptor beta chains follows, all from one sample in a study of Ad26.COV2.S vaccination and SARS-CoV-2 variants. The method was immunoSEQ multiplex PCR; TCRdb's version includes in-frame clones alone and lacks a portion of them. The table has fewer than 300,000 clones, more than 75% seen once; the top ten hold around 3%. Here the sequenced sample was peripheral blood, taken in a trial of Ad26.COV2.S vaccine versus placebo. The receptors stem from a person between 18 and 59 years old who received the Ad26.COV2.S COVID-19 vaccine or a placebo. Both conserved end residues are part of each CDR3. The order of the fields is clone size, D gene, J gene, V gene, CDR3 DNA, CDR3 protein. The D gene is left open where the match is weak. Rows may omit the clone size; those that give it use once, few, many or a size class.

NA,TRBD1,TRBJ1-2,TRBV24-1,TGTGCCACCAGTGAACGACAGGGAAGTGGCTACACCTTC,CATSERQGSGYTF
NA,NA,TRBJ2-3,TRBV5-1,TGCGCCAGCAGCTTGAGGTTGGGCACAGATACGCAGTATTTT,CASSLRLGTDTQYF
few,NA,TRBJ1-5,TRBV7-9,TGTGCCAGCAGCTTTACAGATCGGGCCCAGCATTTT,CASSFTDRAQHF
NA,NA,TRBJ1-6,TRBV5-5,TGTGCCAGCAGCCCTCGAGTCAGCCCACCCCTCCACTTT,CASSPRVSPPLHF
NA,NA,TRBJ2-2,TRBV14,TGTGCCAGCAGCCAGGGACTTAACACCGGGGAGCTGTTTTTT,CASSQGLNTGELFF
NA,NA,TRBJ2-2,TRBV3-1/TRBV3-2,TGTGCCAGCAGCCAAGATTTGGCAGGGAGAGGAACCGGGGAGCTGTTTTTT,CASSQDLAGRGTGELFF
NA,TRBD1,TRBJ2-1,TRBV7-7,TGTGCTAGCAGTATCGGGACAGGGGTCTTCGATGAGCAGTTCTTC,CASSIGTGVFDEQFF
NA,NA,TRBJ1-4,TRBV14,TGTGCCAGCAGCCCGGCCAGGTTTAATGAAAAACTGTTTTTT,CASSPARFNEKLFF
NA,TRBD1,TRBJ2-4,TRBV6-5,TGTGCCACCACGGGACAGTCCAAAAACATTCAGTACTTC,CATTGQSKNIQYF
NA,NA,TRBJ2-2,TRBV7-2,TGTGCCAGCAGCTCACCGAACAAGAACGGGGAGCTGTTTTTT,CASSSPNKNGELFF